The TCR beta chain described here comes from a study of cytomegalovirus exposure and HLA in healthy donors. Looking at the study overall: Out of roughly 170 million T cells, an earlier analysis found fewer than 140 million unique TCR beta sequences in total. Most donors, 81% of 398 genotyped, fell in the Caucasian-associated ancestry cluster.

This CDR3 has 16 residues. In germline, CDR1 is SGDLS, CDR2 YYNGEE. Unmatched junction bases numbered 4, after V lost 0 bases and J lost 2 bases. A single count supports this clone. The antigen is not known. The study, taken as a whole, reports: Reportedly, TCR beta sequences accurately predicted HLA-A and HLA-B alleles in most subjects.

Primers for the PCR totalled 60 Vbeta and 13 Jbeta. TCRdb keeps only in-frame clones here, not all; method: immunoSEQ multiplex PCR. Of some 170,000 clones in the sample, approximately 72% were seen once. The TCR sequence derives from a human donor in good health. V is TRBV9 and J is TRBJ2-3; 9 bases align to TRBD2. Material for sequencing was PBMCs. The CDR3 coding sequence is TGTGCCAGCAGCGTAGGCGGGGGGGATTACACAGATACGCAGTATTTT. It translates to CASSVGGGDYTDTQYF.